Shown below are 7 T cell receptor beta chains from a single sample sequenced in a study of T cells in Graves' hyperthyroidism and ophthalmopathy (dated by TCRdb to the late 2010s). Libraries were made using multiplex PCR. The reads were generated on an Illumina HiSeq 2000. Amplification of TCR beta CDR3 regions was carried out from RNA transcripts. The TCR CDR3 was subjected to a first round of RT-PCR using the HTBI primer set and the Qiagen OneStep RT-PCR kit. TCRdb reworked the public reads: Q25 trimming with fastp, MiXCR clone assembly, productive beta chains retained. Entries that share a CDR3 protein sequence are merged under the most common genes and DNA. Within this sample are approximately 700,000 distinct CDR3 sequences, with about a sixth of them counted one time only. The ten largest make up around 8.1% of the sample. Sequencing used blood. These receptors came from a man aged 18 to 30 with Graves' hyperthyroidism.

This clonotype has at least ten counts. The chain links TRBV7-2 to TRBJ2-3; 11 nucleotides agree with TRBD2. Trimming removed 5 bases from V and 2 bases from J; junction bases left unmatched: 9. The CDR3 runs to 17 residues. In germline, CDR1 is SGHTA, CDR2 FQGNSA. CDR3: CASSTRLAGKDTDTQYF. The CDR3 DNA reads TGTGCCAGCAGCACAAGACTAGCGGGAAAAGACACAGATACGCAGTATTTT.

The V gene is TRBV30, the J gene TRBJ2-7, with 8 bases lining up with TRBD1. The CDR3 has 13 residues. V was pared by 5 bases and J by 1 base, with 4 bases of the junction left unmatched. Germline CDR1 is GTSNPN and CDR2 is SVGIG (reference sequence). CDR3 in amino acids: CAWDRTGSYEQYF. The CDR3 nucleotides are TGTGCCTGGGACAGGACAGGGTCCTACGAGCAGTACTTC.

The chain is built from TRBV10-3 and TRBJ2-2; D is possibly TRBD2 (6 bases). The V end lost 6 bases, the J end lost 0 bases, and 14 bases lay between the germline ends. Germline loops: CDR1 ENHRY, CDR2 SYGVKD. CDR3 length equals 16 residues. DNA of the CDR3: TGTGCCATCAGCGGGAGTGGGGGTGCGAACACCGGGGAGCTGTTTTTT. Amino acid sequence: CAISGSGGANTGELFF.

Only a few counts were recorded for this clonotype. The chain joins TRBV14 to TRBJ2-1, with D tentatively TRBD2 (6 bases). CDR3 size: 14 residues. With 0 bases removed from V and 8 bases from J, the gap between germline ends came to 11 bases. Looked up from germline, CDR1 is SGHDN and CDR2 is FVKESK. DNA of the CDR3: TGTGCCAGCAGCCAAGAATCCGGGACTTATGAGCAGTTCTTC. Translating it yields CASSQESGTYEQFF.

The rearrangement links TRBV25-1 to TRBJ2-3; 8 positions match TRBD2. V trimming: 4 bases; J trimming: 4 bases; junction bases outside the gene matches: 7. The CDR3 extends over 15 amino acids. The germline gives CDR1 MGHDK, CDR2 SYGVNS. Here the CDR3 reads CASSGVAGYADTQYF. CDR3 nucleotides: TGTGCCAGCAGTGGCGTAGCGGGATATGCAGATACGCAGTATTTT. Combining the CDR3 with reference TRBV25-1 and TRBJ2-3 gives the whole variable domain EADIYQTPRYLVIGTGKKITLECSQTMGHDKMYWYQQDPGMELHLIHYSYGVNSTEKGDLSSESTVSRIRTEHFPLTLESARPSHTSQYLCASSGVAGYADTQYFGPGTRLTVL.

This clonotype showed up just a few times. The genes are TRBV11-2 and TRBJ1-3; the D is unclear. Germline values: CDR1 SGHAT, CDR2 FQNNGV. The CDR3 spans 14 residues. Between the trimmed V and J ends, which lost 7 bases and 1 base, there was a span of 11 bases. The CDR3 protein is CASTNAFSGNTIYF. DNA of the CDR3: TGTGCCAGCACCAACGCCTTTTCTGGAAACACCATATATTTT.

V and J are TRBV20-1 and TRBJ2-7; maybe TRBD1 (6 bases). The CDR3 is made up of 14 amino acids. V was trimmed by 6 bases and J by 0 bases, leaving 15 bases between them. The germline CDR1 and CDR2 sequences are DFQATT and SNEGSKA (reference sequence). CDR3 nucleotides: TGCAGTGCCTCCCGACAGGCGGCCTCCTACGAGCAGTACTTC. Translated: CSASRQAASYEQYF.